This T cell receptor (beta chain) emerged from a study of OX40 agonist ivuxolimab in advanced cancers. This clone was seen many times. TCRdb's table, derived via immunoSEQ multiplex PCR, lists solely in-frame clones and lacks some. This sample carries some 32,000 clones, less than 90% of them seen once, and the ten largest clones take 22%. The V gene end was trimmed by 0 bases and the J gene end by 4 bases; junction bases not matched to a gene: 10. Germline V gives CDR1 LNHDA, CDR2 SQIVND (reference sequence). The CDR3 length is 20 residues. Sequences were derived from CD4+ or CD8+ T cells sorted from blood, sampled in a trial of the OX40 agonist ivuxolimab. The genes are TRBV19 and TRBJ2-6, with 12 bases that match TRBD1. The clonotype was recovered from an adult with an advanced solid tumor such as melanoma, head and neck, liver or kidney cancer. CDR3 DNA sequence: TGTGCCAGTAGTATAGACGAGGAGGGACAGGGGGCATCGGGGGCCAACGTCCTGACTTTC. Its translation: CASSIDEEGQGASGANVLTF.